A selection of T cell receptor beta chains follows, all from one sample in a study of T cells in Graves' hyperthyroidism and ophthalmopathy. TCRdb recomputed calls from the multiplex PCR reads with MiXCR, one row per CDR3 protein. The table shows roughly 740,000 distinct CDR3 sequences, with 15% to 20% occurring only once. Sequencing was done on a sample of blood. Receptor source: a man younger than 35 with Graves' hyperthyroidism. CDR3s leave out the opening cysteine and the closing phenylalanine or tryptophan. The order of the fields is J gene, CDR3 length, V gene, CDR3 protein.

TRBJ1-5,14,TRBV20-1,SASPAQGAGGQPQH
TRBJ2-5,8,TRBV30,AWARETQY
TRBJ2-3,13,TRBV11-3,ASSLDGIGTDTQY
TRBJ2-1,9,TRBV29-1,SVRTGFEQF
TRBJ1-6,13,TRBV6-1,ASSYGGLVNSPLH
TRBJ2-3,14,TRBV11-3,ASSYTGQGAWDTQY
TRBJ2-3,16,TRBV28,ASSPGGAGTARTDTQY
TRBJ2-2,13,TRBV18,ASSPPWSGTGELF
TRBJ2-2,10,TRBV28,ASTWTTGELF
TRBJ2-6,14,TRBV7-6,ASSHSQGTGANVLT
TRBJ2-1,12,TRBV2,ASSEARFGNEQF
TRBJ2-1,10,TRBV19,ASSIGDNEQF
TRBJ2-7,14,TRBV9,ASSAGGLAHAYEQY
TRBJ2-7,13,TRBV6-1,ASSPTKGEDYEQY
TRBJ1-1,11,TRBV2,ASRDGLNTEAF
TRBJ2-1,13,TRBV11-2,ASREIQGSYNEQF
TRBJ1-2,16,TRBV5-8,ASSLTGPKTGENYGYT
TRBJ2-7,10,TRBV28,ASSFQTDPQY
TRBJ2-3,16,TRBV7-2,ASSLAWTSGSGTDTQY
TRBJ1-5,14,TRBV18,ASSPNPSGGNQPQH